A single sample is the source of the 22 T cell receptor beta chains below, sequenced in a study of T cell changes during pregnancy in multiple sclerosis (dated by TCRdb to the late 2010s). The library was made by the immunoSEQ multiplex PCR assay. Sourced from immuneACCESS, this table was stored by TCRdb with only in-frame sequences that have V and J called. A share of the clones is absent; for the studies checked, an unresolved V gene accounts for under half, and the remainder has no known explanation. Recorded for this sample are about 44,000 clones; roughly nine tenths of them occurred a single time. The top ten clonotypes cover roughly 1.2% of the sample. Material: CD4+ T cells from peripheral blood mononuclear cells, obtained after pregnancy. These receptors were collected from a female donor with multiple sclerosis, enrolled in a pregnancy study.

The table lists this clone with a few counts. This chain links TRBV30 with TRBJ1-1; D is undetermined. Per germline, CDR1 GTSNPN and CDR2 SVGIG (reference sequence). The CDR3 has 12 residues. Trimming cost V 3 bases and J 0 bases, with 5 bases left between them. CDR3 nucleotide sequence: TGTGCCTGGAGACTGATGAACACTGAAGCTTTCTTT. It translates to CAWRLMNTEAFF.

CDR3 residues: CASSQDGGSGISTDTQYF. The CDR3 DNA reads as TGTGCCAGCAGCCAAGATGGTGGAAGCGGGATCAGCACAGATACGCAGTATTTT. The rearrangement links TRBV4-2 to TRBJ2-3, with 7 bases lining up with TRBD2. Per germline, CDR1 LGHNA and CDR2 YNFKEQ. Trimming at V came to 0 bases and at J to 0 bases, leaving 9 bases not matched to a gene. The CDR3 runs to 18 residues.

This chain connects TRBV28 to TRBJ2-7; 7 bases map to TRBD1. The CDR3 has 15 amino acids. After removal of 1 base from V and 4 bases from J, the junction contained 7 bases not matched to a gene. CDR1 and CDR2 (germline): MDHEN, SYDVKM. Written as DNA, the CDR3 is TGTGCCAGCAGTTTATCCGGGACAGAAGATTACGAGCAGTACTTC. This encodes CASSLSGTEDYEQYF.

The chain employs TRBV7-2 and TRBJ2-7; 7 positions agree with TRBD2. The V and J ends lost 0 bases and 4 bases, in that order; junction bases with no gene match: 3. The germline V gene encodes CDR1 SGHTA and CDR2 FQGNSA. The CDR3 covers 14 residues. CDR3 coding DNA: TGTGCCAGCAGCTTAGCGGGAGGGCCTTACGAGCAGTACTTC. It specifies CASSLAGGPYEQYF.

For this clone: The sample carries other DNA sequences with the same CDR3. CDR3 loop: CASSPLGLNTEAFF. CDR3 sequence (DNA): TGTGCCAGCTCACCACTGGGGCTGAACACTGAAGCTTTCTTT. This chain uses TRBV18 with TRBJ1-1; perhaps TRBD1 as D (5 bases). Deletions cut 1 base from V and 0 bases from J, with 6 bases between. CDR3 size: 14 residues. CDR1 is KGHSH and CDR2 is LQKENI in the germline V gene.

The DNA for the CDR3 is TGTGCCAGCGTGACTGACAGGGGAAAAGGGCATGGCTACACCTTC. It specifies CASVTDRGKGHGYTF. V usage is TRBV2 and J usage is TRBJ1-2, with 8 bases lining up with TRBD1. Germline V gene sequence: CDR1 SNHLY, CDR2 FYNNEI. With V trimmed by 8 bases and J by 6 bases, 14 bases remained unmatched. The CDR3 totals 15 residues.

The chain is built from TRBV11-2 and TRBJ2-3; D is unresolved. Germline assignment: CDR1 SGHAT and CDR2 FQNNGV. V shed 4 bases and J shed 5 bases, with 13 bases lying between them. CDR3 length: 14 residues. CDR3 sequence: CASSSTVLKDTQYF. In DNA form, the CDR3 reads TGTGCCAGCAGCTCTACAGTCTTAAAAGATACGCAGTATTTT.

As for this clone: Within the sample, other DNA sequences also encode this same CDR3. CDR3 bases: TGTGCCTGGAGTGTACTCAGGGAAAAACTGTTTTTT. Protein sequence: CAWSVLREKLFF. J is TRBJ1-4 and V is TRBV30; D uncertain. The germline CDR1 and CDR2 sequences are GTSNPN and SVGIG (reference sequence). There are 12 residues in the CDR3. Trimming removed 0 bases from V and 8 bases from J, with 7 bases in between.

The CDR3 coding sequence is TGCGCCAGCAGCTTGGGGACTAGCGCAAACACCGGGGAGCTGTTTTTT. Protein sequence: CASSLGTSANTGELFF. The chain recombines TRBV5-1 with TRBJ2-2; 9 bases align to TRBD2. The CDR3 has 16 amino acids. In germline, CDR1 is SGHRS, CDR2 YFSETQ. V lost 0 bases, J lost 2 bases, and 2 bases stayed unmatched. Combining the CDR3 with reference TRBV5-1 and TRBJ2-2 gives the whole variable domain KAGVTQTPRYLIKTRGQQVTLSCSPISGHRSVSWYQQTPGQGLQFLFEYFSETQRNKGNFPGRFSGRQFSNSRSEMNVSTLELGDSALYLCASSLGTSANTGELFFGEGSRLTVL.

This chain joins TRBV6-1 and TRBJ1-1; D may be TRBD1 (5 bases). This CDR3 is 14 amino acids long. CDR1 and CDR2 from the germline V gene are MNHNS and SASEGT. Trimming left V 3 bases short and J 3 bases short, with 11 bases between. CDR3 DNA sequence: TGTGCCAGCAGTGAGGGGGGGAAGTACACTGAAGCTTTCTTT. It yields the protein CASSEGGKYTEAFF.

The chain has TRBV28 and TRBJ2-7; 14 positions agree with TRBD2. With V trimmed by 7 bases and J by 0 bases, 8 bases remained unmatched. The CDR3 is 17 residues long. From germline, CDR1 is MDHEN and CDR2 SYDVKM. Here the CDR3 reads CASTQTSGRVSSYEQYF. The CDR3 nucleotides read TGTGCCAGCACCCAGACTAGCGGGAGGGTTAGCTCCTACGAGCAGTACTTC.

J is TRBJ1-1 and V is TRBV18; D is uncertain. Trimming stripped 3 bases from V and 7 bases from J, with 6 bases between. Germline V gives CDR1 KGHSH, CDR2 LQKENI. The CDR3 loop spans 11 amino acids. In nucleotides, the CDR3 is TGTGCCAGCTCACCTACAGTTGAAGCTTTCTTT. Its translation: CASSPTVEAFF.

This clone appeared a single time. The chain combines TRBV18 with TRBJ2-1; 13 bases map to TRBD2. V was pared by 3 bases and J by 4 bases, with 3 bases of the junction left unmatched. The CDR3 is made up of 16 amino acids. Germline CDR1 and CDR2: KGHSH and LQKENI. CDR3 DNA sequence: TGTGCCAGCTCACCGGGACTAGCGGGATCTTACAATGAGCAGTTCTTC. Protein: CASSPGLAGSYNEQFF.

The chain joins TRBV4-3 to TRBJ2-4; D unclear. CDR1 is LGHNA, CDR2 YSLEER, per germline. This CDR3 is built from 16 residues. Trimming shortened V by 1 base and J by 3 bases, and 13 bases separated the two germline ends. The CDR3 sequence: CASSQGAQQSKNIQYF. The CDR3 DNA reads TGCGCCAGCAGCCAAGGGGCTCAACAGAGCAAAAACATTCAGTACTTC.

The chain is built from TRBV20-1 and TRBJ2-7; 8 positions agree with TRBD1. Unmatched junction bases numbered 2, after V lost 6 bases and J lost 4 bases. The germline V gene encodes CDR1 DFQATT and CDR2 SNEGSKA (reference sequence). CDR3 length: 11 amino acids. The CDR3 sequence: CSARQGYEQYF. CDR3 nucleotides: TGCAGTGCCAGACAGGGGTACGAGCAGTACTTC.

This clone is a singleton in its sample. The chain employs TRBV2 and TRBJ1-4, with a weak D call TRBD1 (6 bases). This CDR3 region has 15 residues. Germline V gene sequence: CDR1 SNHLY, CDR2 FYNNEI. V was clipped by 4 bases and J by 0 bases, with 9 bases between them. CDR3 in DNA: TGTGCCAGCAGTGCCTGGGGGCCAACTAATGAAAAACTGTTTTTT. Amino acids: CASSAWGPTNEKLFF.

This sequence joins TRBV7-2 and TRBJ2-1, with TRBD2 identical over 12 bases. The CDR3 has 14 residues. CDR1 is SGHTA, CDR2 FQGNSA, per germline. J lost 12 bases, V lost 4 bases, and 7 bases had no gene match. CDR3 nucleotide sequence: TGTGCCAGCAGCTCTCGACTAGCGGGAGAGGGGCAGTTCTTC. This codes for CASSSRLAGEGQFF.

This clone appeared a single time. The chain carries TRBV6-1 and TRBJ2-7, with D possibly matching TRBD1 (6 bases). Trimming shortened V by 6 bases and J by 2 bases, and 11 bases separated the two germline ends. The CDR3 has 13 residues. Per the germline V gene, CDR1 is MNHNS and CDR2 is SASEGT. The CDR3 loop is CASRGDITYEQYF. In nucleotides, the CDR3 is TGTGCCAGCAGGGGGGACATAACCTACGAGCAGTACTTC.

This clone was found a few times. The gene calls are TRBV18 and TRBJ1-1; tentative D call: TRBD1 (6 bases). The CDR3 has 15 residues. The germline V and J ends were trimmed by 5 bases and 1 base, with 14 bases remaining between them. CDR1 is KGHSH, CDR2 LQKENI, per germline. The CDR3 coding sequence is TGTGCCAGCTCAGTCGACCCGGGACAGAACACTGAAGCTTTCTTT. Protein product: CASSVDPGQNTEAFF.

In its sample, this clone was seen a few times. V usage is TRBV19 and J usage is TRBJ2-1; D may be TRBD2 (5 bases). This CDR3 has 13 amino acids. Germline CDR1 and CDR2: LNHDA and SQIVND (reference sequence). Trimming removed 6 bases from V and 2 bases from J, with 8 bases in between. The CDR3 sequence is CASRYGTYNEQFF. DNA of the CDR3: TGTGCCAGTAGGTACGGGACCTACAATGAGCAGTTCTTC.

The chain couples TRBV5-8 to TRBJ2-1; possibly TRBD2 for D (5 bases). Germline lookup yields CDR1 SGHTS and CDR2 YDEGEE. The CDR3 runs to 13 residues. Trimming cost V 0 bases and J 9 bases, with 10 bases left between them. The CDR3 DNA sequence: TGTGCCAGCAGCTTGGTGAGGGTGGGTGAGCAGTTCTTC. Amino acid sequence: CASSLVRVGEQFF.

The chain recombines TRBV9 with TRBJ1-5; tentative D call: TRBD1 (6 bases). Germline CDR1 SGDLS, CDR2 YYNGEE. Trimming stripped 4 bases from V and 3 bases from J, with 11 bases between. This CDR3 contains 14 residues. CDR3 sequence reads: CASSPGQINQPQHF. The DNA of the CDR3 is TGTGCCAGCAGCCCGGGACAAATCAATCAGCCCCAGCATTTT.